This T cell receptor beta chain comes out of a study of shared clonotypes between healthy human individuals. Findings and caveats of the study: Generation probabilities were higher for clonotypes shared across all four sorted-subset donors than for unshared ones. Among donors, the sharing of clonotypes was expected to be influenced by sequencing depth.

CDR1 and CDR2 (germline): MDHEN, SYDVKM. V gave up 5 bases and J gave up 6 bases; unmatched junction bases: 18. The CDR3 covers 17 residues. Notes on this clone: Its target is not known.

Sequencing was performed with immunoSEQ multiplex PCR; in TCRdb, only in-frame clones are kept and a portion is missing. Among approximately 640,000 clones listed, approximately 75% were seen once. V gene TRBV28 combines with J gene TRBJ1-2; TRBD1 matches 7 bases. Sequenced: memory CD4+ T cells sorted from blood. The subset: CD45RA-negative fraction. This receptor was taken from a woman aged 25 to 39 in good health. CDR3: CASSPLPAGGESNGYTF. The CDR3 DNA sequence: TGTGCCAGCAGTCCCCTCCCGGCAGGGGGAGAGTCGAATGGCTACACCTTC.